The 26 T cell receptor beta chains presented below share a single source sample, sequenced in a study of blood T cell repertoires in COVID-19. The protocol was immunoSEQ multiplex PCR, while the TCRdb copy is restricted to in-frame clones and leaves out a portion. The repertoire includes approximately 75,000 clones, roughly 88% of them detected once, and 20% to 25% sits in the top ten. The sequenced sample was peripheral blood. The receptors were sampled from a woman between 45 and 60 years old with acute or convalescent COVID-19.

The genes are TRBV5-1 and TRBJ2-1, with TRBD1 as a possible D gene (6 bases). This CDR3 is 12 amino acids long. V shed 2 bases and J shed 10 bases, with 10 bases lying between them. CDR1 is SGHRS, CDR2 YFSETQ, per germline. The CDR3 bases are TGCGCCAGCAGCTTACCTGGGACAGAGCAGTTCTTC. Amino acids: CASSLPGTEQFF.

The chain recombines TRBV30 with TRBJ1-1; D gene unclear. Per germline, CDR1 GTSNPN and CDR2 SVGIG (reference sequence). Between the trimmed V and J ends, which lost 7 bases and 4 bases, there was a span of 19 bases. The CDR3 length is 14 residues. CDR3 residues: CASRRISGRTEAFF. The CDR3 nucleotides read TGTGCCTCACGACGTATATCAGGCCGCACTGAAGCTTTCTTT. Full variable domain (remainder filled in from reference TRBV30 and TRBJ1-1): SQTIHQWPATLVQPVGSPLSLECTVEGTSNPNLYWYRQAAGRGLQLLFYSVGIGQISSEVPQNLSASRPQDRQFILSSKKLLLSDSGFYLCASRRISGRTEAFFGQGTRLTVV.

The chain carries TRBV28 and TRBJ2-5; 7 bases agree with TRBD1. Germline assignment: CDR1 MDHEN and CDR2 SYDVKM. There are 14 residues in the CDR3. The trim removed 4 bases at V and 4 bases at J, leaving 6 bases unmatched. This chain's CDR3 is CASSSVGGLETQYF. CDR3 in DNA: TGTGCCAGCAGTTCCGTAGGGGGCTTAGAGACCCAGTACTTC.

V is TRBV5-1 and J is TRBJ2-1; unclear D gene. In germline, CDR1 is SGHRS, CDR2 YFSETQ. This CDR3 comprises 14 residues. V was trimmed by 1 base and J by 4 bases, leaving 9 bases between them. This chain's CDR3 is CASSLSPGYNEQFF. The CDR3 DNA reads TGCGCCAGCAGCTTGAGTCCAGGTTACAATGAGCAGTTCTTC.

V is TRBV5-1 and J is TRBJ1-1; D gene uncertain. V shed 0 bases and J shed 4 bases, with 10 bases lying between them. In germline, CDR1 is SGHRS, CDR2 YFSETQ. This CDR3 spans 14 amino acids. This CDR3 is CASSLGREGTEAFF. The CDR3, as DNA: TGCGCCAGCAGCTTGGGGCGGGAGGGCACTGAAGCTTTCTTT.

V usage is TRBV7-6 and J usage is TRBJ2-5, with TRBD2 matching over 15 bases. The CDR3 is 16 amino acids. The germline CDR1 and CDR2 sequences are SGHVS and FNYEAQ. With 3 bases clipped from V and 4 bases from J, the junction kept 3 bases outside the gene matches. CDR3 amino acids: CASSLGLAGGRETQYF. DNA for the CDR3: TGTGCCAGCAGCTTGGGACTAGCGGGGGGTAGAGAGACCCAGTACTTC.

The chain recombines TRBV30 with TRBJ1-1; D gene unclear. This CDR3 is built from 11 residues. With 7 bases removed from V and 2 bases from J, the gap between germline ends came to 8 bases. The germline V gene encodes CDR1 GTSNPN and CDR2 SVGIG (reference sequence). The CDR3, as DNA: TGTGCCTTCCTAGGTAACACTGAAGCTTTCTTT. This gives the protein CAFLGNTEAFF.

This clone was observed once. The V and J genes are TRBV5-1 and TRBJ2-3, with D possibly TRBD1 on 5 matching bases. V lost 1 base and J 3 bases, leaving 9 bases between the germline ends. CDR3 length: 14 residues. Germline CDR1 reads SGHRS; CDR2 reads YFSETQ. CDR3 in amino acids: CASSLRGGTDTQYF. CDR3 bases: TGCGCCAGCAGCTTGAGGGGTGGGACAGATACGCAGTATTTT.

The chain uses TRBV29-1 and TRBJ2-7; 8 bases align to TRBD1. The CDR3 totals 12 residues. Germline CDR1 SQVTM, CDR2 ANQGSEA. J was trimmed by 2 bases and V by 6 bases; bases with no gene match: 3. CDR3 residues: CSVVTGAYEQYF. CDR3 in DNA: TGCAGCGTGGTGACAGGGGCCTACGAGCAGTACTTC.

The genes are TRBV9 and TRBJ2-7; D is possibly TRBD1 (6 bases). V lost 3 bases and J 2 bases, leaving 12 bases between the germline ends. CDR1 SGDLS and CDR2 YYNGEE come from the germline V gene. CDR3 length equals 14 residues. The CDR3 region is CASSAGTPTYEQYF. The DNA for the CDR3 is TGTGCCAGCAGCGCCGGGACACCGACCTACGAGCAGTACTTC. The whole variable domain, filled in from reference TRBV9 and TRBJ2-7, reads DSGVTQTPKHLITATGQRVTLRCSPRSGDLSVYWYQQSLDQGLQFLIQYYNGEERAKGNILERFSAQQFPDLHSELNLSSLELGDSALYFCASSAGTPTYEQYFGPGTRLTVT.

The CDR3 coding sequence is TGTGCCAGCAGCCAAAGGGCCCAGGGGAATCAGCCCCAGCATTTT. This translates into CASSQRAQGNQPQHF. The rearrangement joins TRBV3-1 (or the pseudogene TRBV3-2) to TRBJ1-5; D might be TRBD1 (6 bases). Germline assignment: CDR1 LGHDT and CDR2 YNNKEL (reference sequence). This CDR3 region has 15 residues. The ends were cut back, 2 bases at V and 4 bases at J, with 12 bases in the middle.

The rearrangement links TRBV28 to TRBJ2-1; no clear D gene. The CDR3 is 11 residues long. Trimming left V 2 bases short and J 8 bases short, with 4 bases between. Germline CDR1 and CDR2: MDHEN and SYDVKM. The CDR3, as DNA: TGTGCCAGCAGTTTAGCGGATGAGCAGTTCTTC. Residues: CASSLADEQFF.

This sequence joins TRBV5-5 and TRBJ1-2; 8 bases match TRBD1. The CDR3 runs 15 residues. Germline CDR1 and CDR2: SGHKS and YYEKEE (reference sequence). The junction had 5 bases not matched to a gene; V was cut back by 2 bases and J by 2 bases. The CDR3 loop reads CASSLTGTGNYGYTF. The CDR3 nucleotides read TGTGCCAGCAGCTTAACCGGGACAGGCAACTATGGCTACACCTTC.

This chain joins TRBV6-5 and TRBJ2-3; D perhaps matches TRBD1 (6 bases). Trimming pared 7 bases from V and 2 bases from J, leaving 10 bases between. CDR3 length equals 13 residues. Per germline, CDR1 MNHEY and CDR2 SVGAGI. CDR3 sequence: CASNGQFTDTQYF. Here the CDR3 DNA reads TGTGCCAGCAATGGACAGTTCACAGATACGCAGTATTTT.

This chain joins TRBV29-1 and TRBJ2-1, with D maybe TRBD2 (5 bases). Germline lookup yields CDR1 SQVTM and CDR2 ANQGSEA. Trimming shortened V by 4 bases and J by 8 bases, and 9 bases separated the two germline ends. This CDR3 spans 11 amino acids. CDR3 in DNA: TGCAGCGTTGCCGGGATGGATGAGCAGTTCTTC. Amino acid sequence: CSVAGMDEQFF.

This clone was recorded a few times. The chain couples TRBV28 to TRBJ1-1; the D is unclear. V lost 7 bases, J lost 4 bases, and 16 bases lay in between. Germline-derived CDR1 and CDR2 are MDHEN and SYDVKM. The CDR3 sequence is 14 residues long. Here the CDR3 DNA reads TGTGCCAGCATCGGAGGTGGCTGGGGCACTGAAGCTTTCTTT. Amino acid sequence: CASIGGGWGTEAFF. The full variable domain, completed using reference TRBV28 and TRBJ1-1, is DVKVTQSSRYLVKRTGEKVFLECVQDMDHENMFWYRQDPGLGLRLIYFSYDVKMKEKGDIPEGYSVSREKKERFSLILESASTNQTSMYLCASIGGGWGTEAFFGQGTRLTVV.

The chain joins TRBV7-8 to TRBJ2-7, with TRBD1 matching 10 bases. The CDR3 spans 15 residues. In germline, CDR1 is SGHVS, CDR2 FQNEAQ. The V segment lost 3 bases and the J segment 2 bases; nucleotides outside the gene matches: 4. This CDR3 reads CASSFPDRGAYEQYF. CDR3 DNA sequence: TGTGCCAGCAGCTTTCCGGACAGGGGGGCCTACGAGCAGTACTTC.

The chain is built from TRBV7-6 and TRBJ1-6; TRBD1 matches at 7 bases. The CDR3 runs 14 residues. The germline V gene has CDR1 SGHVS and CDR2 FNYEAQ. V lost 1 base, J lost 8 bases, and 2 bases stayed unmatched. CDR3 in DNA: TGTGCCAGCAGCTTAGGGACAGGCGATTCACCCCTCCACTTT. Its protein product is CASSLGTGDSPLHF. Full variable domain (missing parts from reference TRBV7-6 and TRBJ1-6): GAGVSQSPRYKVTKRGQDVALRCDPISGHVSLYWYRQALGQGPEFLTYFNYEAQQDKSGLPNDRFSAERPEGSISTLTIQRTEQRDSAMYRCASSLGTGDSPLHFGNGTRLTVT.

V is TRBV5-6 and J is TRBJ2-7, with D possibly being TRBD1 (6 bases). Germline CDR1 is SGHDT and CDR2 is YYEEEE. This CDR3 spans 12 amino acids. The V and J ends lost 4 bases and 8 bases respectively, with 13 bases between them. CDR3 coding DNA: TGTGCCAGCAGCGACTGGGGGACACAGCAGTACTTC. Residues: CASSDWGTQQYF.

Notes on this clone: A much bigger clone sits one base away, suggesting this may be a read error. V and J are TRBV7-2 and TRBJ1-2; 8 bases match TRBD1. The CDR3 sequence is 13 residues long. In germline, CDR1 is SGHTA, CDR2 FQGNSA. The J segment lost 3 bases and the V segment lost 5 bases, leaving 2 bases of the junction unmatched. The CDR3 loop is CASSPDRDYGYTF. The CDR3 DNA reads TGTGCCAGCAGCCCGGACAGGGACTATGGCTACACCTTC.

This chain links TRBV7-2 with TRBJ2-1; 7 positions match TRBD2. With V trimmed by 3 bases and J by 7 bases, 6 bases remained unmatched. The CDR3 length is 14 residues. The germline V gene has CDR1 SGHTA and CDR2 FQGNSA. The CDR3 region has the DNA TGTGCCAGCAGCTTGCTCGCCGGGGGGAATGAGCAGTTCTTC. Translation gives CASSLLAGGNEQFF.

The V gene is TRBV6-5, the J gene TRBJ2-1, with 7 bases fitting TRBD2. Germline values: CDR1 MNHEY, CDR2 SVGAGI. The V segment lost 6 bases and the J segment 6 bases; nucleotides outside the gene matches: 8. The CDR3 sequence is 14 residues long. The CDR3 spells CASSDLGTTNEQFF. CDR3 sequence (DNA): TGTGCCAGCAGCGATCTCGGGACTACCAATGAGCAGTTCTTC.

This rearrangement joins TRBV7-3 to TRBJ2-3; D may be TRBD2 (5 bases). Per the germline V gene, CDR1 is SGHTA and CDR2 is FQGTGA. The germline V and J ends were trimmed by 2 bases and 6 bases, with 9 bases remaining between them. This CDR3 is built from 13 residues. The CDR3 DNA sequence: TGTGCCAGCAGCTTAGGACTCCGCGATACGCAGTATTTT. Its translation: CASSLGLRDTQYF.

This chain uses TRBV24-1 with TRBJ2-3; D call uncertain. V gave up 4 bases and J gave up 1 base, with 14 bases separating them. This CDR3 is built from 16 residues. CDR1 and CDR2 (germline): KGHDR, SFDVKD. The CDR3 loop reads CATSDSALRGTDTQYF. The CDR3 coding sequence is TGTGCCACCAGTGACTCAGCGTTGAGAGGCACAGATACGCAGTATTTT.

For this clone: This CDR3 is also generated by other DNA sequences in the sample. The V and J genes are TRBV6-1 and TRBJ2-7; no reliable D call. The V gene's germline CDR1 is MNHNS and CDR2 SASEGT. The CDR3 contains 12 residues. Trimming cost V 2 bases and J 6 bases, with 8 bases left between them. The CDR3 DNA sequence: TGTGCCAGCAGTGAACTTAGTTCCGAGCAGTACTTC. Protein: CASSELSSEQYF.

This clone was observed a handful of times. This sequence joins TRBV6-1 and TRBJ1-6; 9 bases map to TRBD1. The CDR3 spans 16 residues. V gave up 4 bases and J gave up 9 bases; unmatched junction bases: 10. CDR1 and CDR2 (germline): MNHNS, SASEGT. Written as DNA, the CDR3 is TGTGCCAGCAGTGCCAAACAGGGGGCGCCTGGTTCACCCCTCCACTTT. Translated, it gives CASSAKQGAPGSPLHF.